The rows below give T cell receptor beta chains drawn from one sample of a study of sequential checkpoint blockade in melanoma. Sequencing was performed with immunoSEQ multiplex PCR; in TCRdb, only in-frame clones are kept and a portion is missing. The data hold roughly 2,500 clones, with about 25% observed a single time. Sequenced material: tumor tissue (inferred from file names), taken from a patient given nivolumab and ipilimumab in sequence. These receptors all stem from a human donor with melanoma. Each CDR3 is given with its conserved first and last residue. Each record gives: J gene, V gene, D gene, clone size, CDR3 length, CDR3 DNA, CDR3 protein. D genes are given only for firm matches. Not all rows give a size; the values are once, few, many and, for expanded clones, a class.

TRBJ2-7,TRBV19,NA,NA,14,TGTGCCAGTAGTATTCGGGGTCAGTTCTACGAGCAGTACTTC,CASSIRGQFYEQYF
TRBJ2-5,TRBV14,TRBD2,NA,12,TGTGCCAGCAGGCTAGCGGAAGAGACCCAGTACTTC,CASRLAEETQYF
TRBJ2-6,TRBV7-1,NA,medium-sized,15,TGTGCCAGCAGCTTAACATCCTCTGGGGCCAACGTCCTGACTTTC,CASSLTSSGANVLTF
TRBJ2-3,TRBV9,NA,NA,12,TGTGCCAGCACGGGGTCCACAGATACGCAGTATTTT,CASTGSTDTQYF
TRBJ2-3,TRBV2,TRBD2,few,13,TGTGCCAGCAGTGAATGGACTAGCGGGGTGGGGTATTTT,CASSEWTSGVGYF
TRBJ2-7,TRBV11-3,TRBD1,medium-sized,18,TGTGCCAGCAGCTTAGATGGGACAGGAGCTCTAGTACGCTACGAGCAGTACTTC,CASSLDGTGALVRYEQYF
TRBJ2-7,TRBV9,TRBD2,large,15,TGTGCCAGCAGCGTAACTAGCGGGGAGGTCTACGAGCAGTACTTC,CASSVTSGEVYEQYF
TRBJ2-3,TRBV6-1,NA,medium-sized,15,TGTGCCAGCAGTGAAGGTGGGCGGGAAACAGATACGCAGTATTTT,CASSEGGRETDTQYF
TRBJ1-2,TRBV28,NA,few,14,TGTGCCAGCAGTTTTGGGGGGCAGGGCTATGGCTACACCTTC,CASSFGGQGYGYTF
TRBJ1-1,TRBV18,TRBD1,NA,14,TGTGCCAGCTCACTGGGACAGACGAACACTGAAGCTTTCTTT,CASSLGQTNTEAFF
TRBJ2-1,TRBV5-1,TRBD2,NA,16,TGCGCCAGCAGGCCTCCGGGACTAGCGGGGGACAATGAGCAGTTCTTC,CASRPPGLAGDNEQFF
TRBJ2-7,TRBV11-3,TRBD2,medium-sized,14,TGTGCCAGCAGCTTAGGAGGACTAGGATCCGAGCAGTACTTC,CASSLGGLGSEQYF
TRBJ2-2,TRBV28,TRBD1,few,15,TGTGCCAGCAGTCCGCCTCGGACAGGGGTGGGGGAGCTGTTTTTT,CASSPPRTGVGELFF
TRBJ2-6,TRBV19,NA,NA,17,TGTGCCAGTAGTATAAGCTTTTCCCCCTCTGGGGCCAACGTCCTGACTTTC,CASSISFSPSGANVLTF
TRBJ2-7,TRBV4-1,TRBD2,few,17,TGCGCCAGCAGCCTGAAAGGTTTTCTAGCGGGGACCTACGAGCAGTACTTC,CASSLKGFLAGTYEQYF
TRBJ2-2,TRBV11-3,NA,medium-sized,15,TGTGCCAGCAGCCCCGTTCGCGGGGTCGGAGGGGAGCTGTTTTTT,CASSPVRGVGGELFF
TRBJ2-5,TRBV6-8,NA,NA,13,TGTGCCATCAGAGGAGTCGGAGAAGAGACCCAGTACTTC,CAIRGVGEETQYF
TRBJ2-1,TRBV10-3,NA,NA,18,TGTGCCATCAGTGAGTCGAGCTCCCCGGGCGACAGCCACAATGAGCAGTTCTTC,CAISESSSPGDSHNEQFF
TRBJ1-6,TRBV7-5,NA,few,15,TGTGCCAGCGCCTCCGGGACAGGGGGCTATTCACCCCTCCACTTT,CASASGTGGYSPLHF
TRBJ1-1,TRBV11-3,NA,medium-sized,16,TGTGCCAGCAGCCGCGGTGGGGCTGAGTTGAACACTGAAGCTTTCTTT,CASSRGGAELNTEAFF
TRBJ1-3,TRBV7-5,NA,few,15,TGTGCCAGCAGCTCTCACGCTACCTCTGGAAACACCATATATTTT,CASSSHATSGNTIYF
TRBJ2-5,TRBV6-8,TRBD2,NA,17,TGTGCCAGCAGTGACTCCCCGGGGGGGCCACTTGCCGAGACCCAGTACTTC,CASSDSPGGPLAETQYF
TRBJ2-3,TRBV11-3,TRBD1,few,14,TGTGCCAGCAGCTCTCAAACAGGGGGAGATACGCAGTATTTT,CASSSQTGGDTQYF
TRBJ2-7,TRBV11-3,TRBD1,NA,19,TGTGCCAGCAGTTCTCCGGGACAGGCTCAAGGGCGTACTATTAACGAGCAGTACTTC,CASSSPGQAQGRTINEQYF
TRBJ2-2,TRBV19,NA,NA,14,TGTGCCAGTAGTACGGTCCGGGGTAGCGGGGAGCTGTTTTTT,CASSTVRGSGELFF
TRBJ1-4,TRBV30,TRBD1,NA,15,TGTGCCTGGAGGCGGGGACAGGGAGGGCCTGAAAAACTGTTTTTT,CAWRRGQGGPEKLFF
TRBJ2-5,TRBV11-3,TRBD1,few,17,TGTGCCAGCAGCTCGGAGGCCGGGACAGGAGGGCGGGAGACCCAGTACTTC,CASSSEAGTGGRETQYF
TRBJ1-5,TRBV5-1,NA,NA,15,TGCGCCAGCAGCTTGGGGGGCCAGGGAAGCCAGCCCCAGCATTTT,CASSLGGQGSQPQHF
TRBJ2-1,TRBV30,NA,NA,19,TGTGCCTGGAGTGAACCCGACAGCCATCCTGTAGACTCCTACAATGAGCAGTTCTTC,CAWSEPDSHPVDSYNEQFF
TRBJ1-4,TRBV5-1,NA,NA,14,TGCGCCAGCAGCTTGGCCGGGGGAGACGAAAAACTGTTTTTT,CASSLAGGDEKLFF
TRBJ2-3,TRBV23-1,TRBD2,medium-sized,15,TGCGCCAGCAGCCAAGCCACGGGGGGGACAGATACGCAGTATTTT,CASSQATGGTDTQYF
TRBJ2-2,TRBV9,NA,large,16,TGTGCCAGCAGCGTAGCTTTTGGGGTTTCCACCGGGGAGCTGTTTTTT,CASSVAFGVSTGELFF
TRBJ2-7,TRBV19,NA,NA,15,TGTGCCAGTAGTATCGCGAGGGTGGGGAACTACGAGCAGTACTTC,CASSIARVGNYEQYF
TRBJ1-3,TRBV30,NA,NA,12,TGTGCCTGGAGTGGGACGGCCGGGGGCATATATTTT,CAWSGTAGGIYF
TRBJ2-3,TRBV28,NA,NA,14,TGTGCCAGCAGTTTCGCGGGGAGAAAAGATACGCAGTATTTT,CASSFAGRKDTQYF
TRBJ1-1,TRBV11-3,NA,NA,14,TGTGCCAGCGGATCCCTGACAGGGAACACTGAAGCTTTCTTT,CASGSLTGNTEAFF
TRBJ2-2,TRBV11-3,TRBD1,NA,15,TGTGCCAGCAACCGACAGGGGGCGCCCACCGGGGAGCTGTTTTTT,CASNRQGAPTGELFF
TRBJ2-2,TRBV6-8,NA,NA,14,TGTGCCAGCAGTTACTTAGGACCGCTCGGGGAGCTGTTTTTT,CASSYLGPLGELFF
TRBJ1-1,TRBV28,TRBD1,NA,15,TGTGCCAGCCAATCCCGACAGGGGGCGAACACTGAAGCTTTCTTT,CASQSRQGANTEAFF
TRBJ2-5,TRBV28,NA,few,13,TGTGCCAGCAGTACCCAGGGCCAAGAGACCCAGTACTTC,CASSTQGQETQYF
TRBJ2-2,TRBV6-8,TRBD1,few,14,TGTGCCATCTCCGGGACAGGGGACACCGGGGAGCTGTTTTTT,CAISGTGDTGELFF
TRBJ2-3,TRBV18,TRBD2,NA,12,TGTGCCAGCTCGGGGCTAGCGGGGCCGCAGTATTTT,CASSGLAGPQYF
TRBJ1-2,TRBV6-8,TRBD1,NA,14,TGTGCCAGCACTCAGACAGGGGGAGTATATGGCTACACCTTC,CASTQTGGVYGYTF
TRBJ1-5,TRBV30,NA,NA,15,TGTGCCTGGAGTGTACTTGGACGGTTTGAACAGCCCCAGCATTTT,CAWSVLGRFEQPQHF
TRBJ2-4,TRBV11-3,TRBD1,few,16,TGTGCCAGCAGCCGACAGGGGTCCCTAGCCAAAAACATTCAGTACTTC,CASSRQGSLAKNIQYF
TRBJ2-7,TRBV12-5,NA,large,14,TGTGCTAGTGGTTTGTCTAACAACCCCGAGGAGCAGTACTTC,CASGLSNNPEEQYF
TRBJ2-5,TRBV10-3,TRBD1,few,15,TGTGCCACGCCTTCTCCCGGGACAGGGGAAGAGACCCAGTACTTC,CATPSPGTGEETQYF
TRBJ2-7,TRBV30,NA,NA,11,TGTGCCTCGGGGGACACCTCTCGAGAGTACTTC,CASGDTSREYF